This TCR beta chain emerged from a study of shared T cell receptors in the human thymus. Repertoires were generated with immunoSEQ multiplex PCR, while TCRdb's copy carries only in-frame clones and drops some. The sample consists of under 850,000 clones, 88% of them appearing once. The data were also submitted as part of a second study, on human thymus T cells.

The source is a boy under two years old with a congenital heart defect. The specimen sequenced was thymocytes.

The CDR3, as DNA: TGTGCCAGCAGTGCACAGGGCGGCACTGAAGCTTTCTTT. Translation gives CASSAQGGTEAFF. This sequence joins TRBV27 and TRBJ1-1; perhaps TRBD1 as D (6 bases). The CDR3 has 13 residues. CDR1 and CDR2 (germline): MNHEY, SMNVEV (reference sequence). The germline V and J ends were trimmed by 5 bases and 4 bases, with 11 bases remaining between them.